A single sample gave rise to the 13 T cell receptor beta chains below, sequenced in a study of T cell responses to AZD1222 COVID-19 vaccine. The method was immunoSEQ multiplex PCR; TCRdb's version includes in-frame clones alone and lacks a portion of them. The sample holds under 200,000 clones, roughly 86% seen once. The specimen comprised peripheral blood, sampled on day 0 of AZD1222 vaccination. The receptors here all came from an adult in good health.

The chain links TRBV4-3 to TRBJ1-5, with 7 bases matching TRBD1. The CDR3 is made up of 16 amino acids. The trim removed 5 bases at V and 0 bases at J, leaving 7 bases unmatched. Germline CDR1 reads LGHNA; CDR2 reads YSLEER. The CDR3 DNA reads as TGCGCCAGCAGCGGTCAGGGGGGGATTAGCAATCAGCCCCAGCATTTT. Its protein is CASSGQGGISNQPQHF.

This clone was recorded only once. In nucleotides, the CDR3 is TGTGCCAGCAGCCCCCGGACGGTCTCCTACGAGCAGTACTTC. Translated, it gives CASSPRTVSYEQYF. J is TRBJ2-7 and V is TRBV9; D gene unclear. The CDR3 extends over 14 amino acids. Germline V gives CDR1 SGDLS, CDR2 YYNGEE. The germline V and J ends were trimmed by 4 bases and 0 bases, with 11 bases remaining between them.

This chain uses TRBV18 with TRBJ2-5; 7 positions match TRBD1. Trimming took 1 base from V and 3 from J; bases not matched to a gene: 2. This CDR3 contains 14 residues. Germline CDR1 is KGHSH and CDR2 is LQKENI. The CDR3 region is CASSPQGAEETQYF. The CDR3 region has the DNA TGTGCCAGCTCACCACAGGGGGCCGAAGAGACCCAGTACTTC.

The V call is TRBV24-1, the J call TRBJ2-5; D gene uncertain. The CDR3 loop spans 14 amino acids. V was pared by 0 bases and J by 5 bases, with 9 bases between. Per germline, CDR1 KGHDR and CDR2 SFDVKD. CDR3 in DNA: TGTGCCACCAGTGATTTGAGTCGGTCGGAGACCCAGTACTTC. Translation: CATSDLSRSETQYF.

The gene calls are TRBV25-1 and TRBJ1-5; the D gene is possibly TRBD1 (5 bases). Trimming stripped 4 bases from V and 4 bases from J, with 14 bases between. In germline, CDR1 is MGHDK, CDR2 SYGVNS. The CDR3 totals 15 residues. CDR3: CASSATTGPNQPQHF. CDR3 in DNA: TGTGCCAGCAGTGCCACAACAGGACCTAATCAGCCCCAGCATTTT.

This clone was found once. V is TRBV27 and J is TRBJ2-5, with D perhaps being TRBD1 or TRBD2 (5 bases each). V shed 5 bases and J shed 3 bases, with 22 bases lying between them. This CDR3 has 17 amino acids. Germline lookup yields CDR1 MNHEY and CDR2 SMNVEV (reference sequence). For the CDR3, the DNA is TGTGCCAGCAGTCTCGGCCCCCCGGGACCACTAAAAGAGACCCAGTACTTC. Amino acids: CASSLGPPGPLKETQYF.

This chain joins TRBV5-5 and TRBJ2-7; 7 bases agree with TRBD1. V trimming: 1 base; J trimming: 1 base; junction bases outside the gene matches: 8. CDR3 length equals 16 residues. In germline, CDR1 is SGHKS, CDR2 YYEKEE (reference sequence). The CDR3 coding sequence is TGTGCCAGCAGCTTGTTGCAGGGGGTGACTTCCTACGAGCAGTACTTC. Protein: CASSLLQGVTSYEQYF.

The chain joins TRBV6-2 or TRBV6-3 to TRBJ2-2; 12 nucleotides agree with TRBD1. This CDR3 region has 15 residues. The J segment lost 9 bases and the V segment lost 2 bases, leaving 4 bases of the junction unmatched. Germline V CDR1 and CDR2: MNHEY, SVGEGT. CDR3 in amino acids: CASSYRDRGLRELFF. In nucleotides, the CDR3 is TGTGCCAGCAGTTACAGGGACAGGGGGCTCAGGGAGCTGTTTTTT.

This clone occurred a few times. The CDR3 nucleotides read TGTGCCACCAGTGACTCGACTAGCGGGAGGGCCCCCTACAATGAGCAGTTCTTC. Its protein is CATSDSTSGRAPYNEQFF. The V gene is TRBV24-1, the J gene TRBJ2-1; 14 bases line up with TRBD2. Germline V gene lookup returns CDR1 KGHDR and CDR2 SFDVKD. The CDR3 contains 18 residues. Trimming took 4 bases from V and 2 from J; bases not matched to a gene: 6.

V gene TRBV11-3 combines with J gene TRBJ2-7; 8 bases map to TRBD2. V lost 2 bases to trimming and J lost 7 bases; unmatched junction nucleotides: 7. The CDR3 contains 14 residues. Germline V gives CDR1 SGHNT, CDR2 YENEEA. The CDR3 coding sequence is TGTGCCAGCAGCTTAACTGCGGGAGGTCGGGAGCAGTACTTC. This codes for CASSLTAGGREQYF.

The V call is TRBV5-1, the J call TRBJ1-6, with 7 bases matching TRBD1. The CDR3 contains 14 residues. Per the germline V gene, CDR1 is SGHRS and CDR2 is YFSETQ. V shed 3 bases and J 8 bases; nucleotides not matched to a gene: 5. The CDR3 nucleotides read TGCGCCAGCAGCTCGGGCACAGGGGATTCACCCCTCCACTTT. It encodes CASSSGTGDSPLHF.

The chain links TRBV24-1 to TRBJ1-1, with 7 bases aligning to TRBD1. CDR3 length equals 13 residues. V was clipped by 7 bases and J by 7 bases; unmatched bases: 8. The germline gives CDR1 KGHDR, CDR2 SFDVKD. The CDR3 region is CATRSFDRDEAFF. The CDR3 DNA reads as TGTGCCACCAGATCCTTCGACAGGGATGAAGCTTTCTTT.

The V gene is TRBV7-2, the J gene TRBJ2-6; weak D call: TRBD1 (5 bases). Trimming took 5 bases from V and 2 from J, leaving 10 bases between them. Germline V gene lookup returns CDR1 SGHTA and CDR2 FQGNSA. CDR3 length equals 15 residues. CDR3 in DNA: TGTGCCAGCAGCCTCCAGGGCCCTGGGGCCAACGTCCTGACTTTC. It specifies CASSLQGPGANVLTF. Together with reference TRBV7-2 and TRBJ2-6, the CDR3 gives the full variable domain: GAGVSQSPSNKVTEKGKDVELRCDPISGHTALYWYRQSLGQGLEFLIYFQGNSAPDKSGLPSDRFSAERTGGSVSTLTIQRTQQEDSAVYLCASSLQGPGANVLTFGAGSRLTVL.